Sequencing of this T cell receptor beta chain was carried out in a study of immune evolution from preneoplasia to lung adenocarcinoma. General study points: Later-stage lesions appeared to have more T cells, more diversity, less clonality. Compared with EGFR-mutant or double wild-type lesions, KRAS-mutant nodules were more clonal. From normal lung to invasive adenocarcinoma, top clone frequencies appeared to decrease.

Between the mid-2010s and the late 2010s, patients underwent resection in Japan or China. V was pared by 4 bases and J by 3 bases, with 12 bases between. Germline CDR1 GTSNPN, CDR2 SVGIG (reference sequence). The CDR3 consists of 13 residues. Regarding this clone: The target antigen is unknown.

Some clones are missing from TCRdb's copy, which holds only in-frame ones; the method was immunoSEQ multiplex PCR. The data hold thousands of clones, with around 80% observed a single time. The source material was FFPE lung adenocarcinoma in situ tissue. This chain uses TRBV30 with TRBJ1-1; the D is unclear. The source is a person between 70 and 80 years old with lung adenocarcinoma. CDR3 in DNA: TGTGCCTGGAACCTCCTTAGAGACACTGAAGCTTTCTTT. This sequence encodes CAWNLLRDTEAFF.